Here is one T cell receptor (beta chain) with its context. The sample originates from a study of PD-1 blockade in classical Hodgkin lymphoma. Time point given: newly diagnosed, previously untreated cHL patient sample. Magnetic negative selection purified CD4+ T cells from thawed PBMCs. V lost 6 bases, J lost 8 bases, and 7 bases stayed unmatched. Per the germline V gene, CDR1 is MDHEN and CDR2 is SYDVKM. The CDR3 loop spans 13 amino acids. Generated by immunoSEQ multiplex PCR, the TCRdb table keeps only in-frame clones and is missing some. The sample includes about 32,000 clones, 88% of them seen just once.

This clonotype was sampled from a human donor with classical Hodgkin lymphoma. This chain joins TRBV28 and TRBJ1-2, with TRBD1 matching over 9 bases. Sequenced material: CD4+ T cells from blood. The CDR3 loop is CASRKQGAEGYTF. The CDR3 DNA reads as TGTGCCAGCAGAAAACAGGGGGCGGAGGGCTACACCTTC.